Shown below are 10 T cell receptor beta chains from a single sample sequenced in a study of blood T cell repertoires in COVID-19. Method: immunoSEQ multiplex PCR; TCRdb's copy keeps in-frame clones and lacks some. The repertoire has over 45,000 clones, roughly 87% of them found once; the top ten carry around 40%. The sequenced sample was peripheral blood. The receptors derive from a woman aged 55-69 years with COVID-19, enrolled during active disease.

This chain links TRBV25-1 with TRBJ1-3; 7 nucleotides match TRBD1. V lost 6 bases, J lost 0 bases, and 11 bases stayed unmatched. The germline V gene encodes CDR1 MGHDK and CDR2 SYGVNS. CDR3 length: 17 residues. Here the CDR3 DNA reads TGTGCCAGCAGCTCGACAGGGACCTATTACTCTGGAAACACCATATATTTT. The encoded protein is CASSSTGTYYSGNTIYF.

The chain recombines TRBV27 with TRBJ1-6; possibly TRBD1 for D (6 bases). CDR1 is MNHEY, CDR2 SMNVEV, per germline (reference sequence). The CDR3 loop spans 16 amino acids. V was pared by 8 bases and J by 4 bases, with 18 bases between. The CDR3, as DNA: TGTGCCAGCCTGCCCCTGGGACAATTTTATAATTCACCCCTCCACTTT. Translation gives CASLPLGQFYNSPLHF.

V and J are TRBV6-2 or TRBV6-3 and TRBJ2-5, with D unclear. The germline V gene encodes CDR1 MNHEY and CDR2 SVGEGT. This CDR3 comprises 12 residues. V was shortened by 4 bases and J by 1 base, with 4 bases between the two germline ends. The CDR3 DNA sequence: TGTGCCAGCAGTTCGCGCCAAGAGACCCAGTACTTC. This codes for CASSSRQETQYF.

This chain connects TRBV7-2 to TRBJ2-7; maybe TRBD2 (6 bases). The germline V gene encodes CDR1 SGHTA and CDR2 FQGNSA. Trimming took 4 bases from V and 7 from J, leaving 14 bases between them. The CDR3 extends over 13 amino acids. DNA of the CDR3: TGTGCCAGCAGCTCGGGTTTCCGGGGGGAGCAGTACTTC. It encodes CASSSGFRGEQYF.

V and J are TRBV10-3 and TRBJ2-7, with D unresolved. CDR1 and CDR2 from the germline V gene are ENHRY and SYGVKD. This CDR3 contains 12 residues. With 2 bases removed from V and 3 bases from J, the gap between germline ends came to 5 bases. The CDR3 spells CAISEHNYEQYF. CDR3 nucleotides: TGTGCCATCAGTGAGCACAACTACGAGCAGTACTTC.

This chain links TRBV5-6 with TRBJ1-1; D might be TRBD1 (5 bases). Germline loops: CDR1 SGHDT, CDR2 YYEEEE. The CDR3 has 14 amino acids. The V end was cut by 1 base, the J end by 2 bases, with 9 bases between. The chain's CDR3 is CASSLIRGNTEAFF. Written as DNA, the CDR3 is TGTGCCAGCAGCTTGATTAGGGGTAACACTGAAGCTTTCTTT.

This chain links TRBV5-4 with TRBJ2-7, with 10 bases matching TRBD2. CDR3 length: 15 amino acids. Unmatched junction bases numbered 6, after V lost 4 bases and J lost 2 bases. Germline V gives CDR1 SGHNT, CDR2 YYREEE (reference sequence). CDR3 in DNA: TGTGCCAGCAGCCCGCCAGGACTAGCGGCCTACGAGCAGTACTTC. Encoded protein: CASSPPGLAAYEQYF.

The gene calls are TRBV5-4 and TRBJ1-1; D perhaps matches TRBD1 (5 bases). The ends were cut back, 2 bases at V and 6 bases at J, with 8 bases in the middle. This CDR3 contains 12 residues. CDR1 SGHNT and CDR2 YYREEE come from the germline V gene (reference sequence). CDR3 in DNA: TGTGCCAGCAGCTTCGGAGGGGCTGAAGCTTTCTTT. Residues: CASSFGGAEAFF.

This clone was counted a single time. The chain has TRBV6-2 or TRBV6-3 and TRBJ1-6; 8 positions match TRBD1. Germline CDR1 reads MNHEY; CDR2 reads SVGEGT. Losses at the gene ends were 4 bases for V and 0 bases for J; bases not matched to a gene: 5. This CDR3 is built from 17 residues. CDR3 coding DNA: TGTGCCAGCAGTTCGGACAGGGAGAGCTCCTATAATTCACCCCTCCACTTT. Residues: CASSSDRESSYNSPLHF.

Here the CDR3 reads CAWESGQGYNEQFF. The CDR3 DNA reads as TGTGCCTGGGAGTCGGGACAGGGTTACAATGAGCAGTTCTTC. The rearrangement uses TRBV30 and TRBJ2-1; 9 bases are a match to TRBD1. V was pared by 5 bases and J by 4 bases, with 6 bases of the junction left unmatched. The germline gives CDR1 GTSNPN, CDR2 SVGIG (reference sequence). There are 14 residues in the CDR3.